A selection of T cell receptor beta chains follows, all from one sample in a study of early T cells in non-severe SARS-CoV-2 infection. Each CDR3 protein gets one entry after TCRdb re-called the 5' RACE reads with MiXCR. The sample lists 55,000 to 75,000 distinct CDR3 sequences; approximately 7.7% were seen once. The sequenced material came from whole blood. The receptor set was obtained from an adult who was a healthcare worker with PCR-confirmed SARS-CoV-2 infection or an uninfected control (not recorded which). Both conserved end residues are part of each CDR3. D genes are given only for firm matches. Rows may omit the clone size; those that give it use once, few, many or a size class.

J,size,D,V,CDR3,DNA
TRBJ2-3,many,NA,TRBV5-1,CASSPQGLGGVQADTQYF,TGCGCCAGCAGCCCCCAAGGTTTAGGGGGAGTTCAGGCAGATACGCAGTATTTT
TRBJ2-3,once,TRBD2,TRBV5-1,CASSLDPSGSGTDTQYF,TGCGCCAGCAGCTTGGATCCTAGCGGGTCCGGCACAGATACGCAGTATTTT
TRBJ2-1,NA,NA,TRBV10-3,CAISEWGLADEQFF,TGTGCCATCAGTGAGTGGGGACTGGCGGATGAGCAGTTCTTC
TRBJ1-5,few,NA,TRBV2,CASSEYSRGQPQHF,TGTGCCAGCAGTGAGTACAGTAGGGGTCAGCCCCAGCATTTT
TRBJ1-1,many,TRBD1,TRBV28,CASGRDRVTEVFF,TGTGCCAGCGGCCGGGACAGGGTCACTGAAGTTTTCTTT
TRBJ1-4,NA,TRBD1,TRBV12-3/TRBV12-4,CASQLLNRGHEKLFF,TGTGCCAGCCAGTTGTTAAACAGGGGGCATGAAAAACTGTTTTTT
TRBJ2-1,NA,TRBD2,TRBV7-9,CASSLRDYYNEQFF,TGTGCCAGCAGCCTCCGGGACTATTACAATGAGCAGTTCTTC
TRBJ2-7,NA,TRBD1,TRBV27,CASSFGTGTGTYEQYF,TGTGCCAGCAGTTTCGGCACCGGGACAGGGACCTACGAGCAGTACTTC
TRBJ1-2,few,NA,TRBV6-1,CASSVAARGYYGYTF,TGTGCCAGCAGTGTGGCAGCCCGGGGCTATTATGGCTACACCTTC
TRBJ2-2,few,NA,TRBV7-6,CASSLARRGRPGELFF,TGTGCCAGCAGCTTAGCGAGACGAGGGCGTCCGGGGGAGCTGTTTTTT
TRBJ2-1,NA,TRBD2,TRBV20-1,CSARGTSGSNEQFF,TGCAGTGCGAGGGGGACTAGCGGGAGCAATGAGCAGTTCTTC
TRBJ2-5,many,TRBD2,TRBV20-1,CSAREWGGASQETQYF,TGCAGTGCTAGAGAGTGGGGAGGGGCCTCCCAAGAGACCCAGTACTTC
TRBJ2-3,many,NA,TRBV5-1,CASSLASKDTQYF,TGCGCCAGCAGCTTGGCCTCCAAGGATACGCAGTATTTT
TRBJ2-3,NA,NA,TRBV24-1,CATSDHVLNTDTQYF,TGTGCCACCAGTGACCACGTACTAAACACAGATACGCAGTATTTT
TRBJ2-7,many,TRBD1,TRBV2,CANQLGTEGYEQYF,TGTGCCAATCAACTTGGGACAGAGGGGTACGAGCAGTACTTC
TRBJ2-1,NA,NA,TRBV6-6,CASSFDSYNEQFF,TGTGCCAGCAGTTTTGACAGCTACAATGAGCAGTTCTTC
TRBJ2-7,many,TRBD1,TRBV28,CASTGGLITYEQYF,TGTGCCAGCACAGGGGGTCTCATCACCTACGAGCAGTACTTC
TRBJ2-7,many,NA,TRBV27,CASSLERTYEQYF,TGTGCCAGCAGTTTGGAGAGGACCTACGAGCAGTACTTC
TRBJ2-7,many,NA,TRBV20-1,CSGGASPSSYEQYF,TGCAGTGGAGGAGCGAGCCCTTCCTCCTACGAGCAGTACTTC
TRBJ1-2,few,NA,TRBV7-2,CASSQTGLLGGYTF,TGTGCCAGCAGCCAGACGGGGCTACTGGGAGGCTACACCTTC
TRBJ2-1,few,NA,TRBV12-3/TRBV12-4,CASARTGSYNEQFF,TGTGCCAGCGCAAGGACGGGAAGCTACAATGAGCAGTTCTTC
TRBJ2-1,many,TRBD2,TRBV7-2,CASSGSSGINYNEQFF,TGTGCCAGCAGCGGATCTAGCGGGATAAACTACAATGAGCAGTTCTTC
TRBJ1-2,NA,NA,TRBV6-5,CASSYSDRRVDGYTF,TGTGCCAGCAGTTACTCAGATCGGCGGGTAGATGGCTACACCTTC
TRBJ2-1,few,NA,TRBV27,CASASQGPLTYNEQFF,TGTGCCAGCGCCTCCCAGGGCCCCTTAACCTACAATGAGCAGTTCTTC